This record concerns one TCR beta chain sequence. This sample was taken from a study of technical replicates of blood from four donors. Germline V gene data show CDR1 as SEHNR and CDR2 as FQNEAQ (reference sequence). With 0 bases clipped from V and 5 bases from J, the junction kept 9 bases outside the gene matches. The CDR3 extends over 16 amino acids. Generated by immunoSEQ multiplex PCR, the TCRdb table keeps only in-frame clones and is missing some. Among about 76,000 clones listed, over 75% were seen once. The TCR comes from a human donor in good health. The V call is TRBV7-9, the J call TRBJ2-7; 8 positions agree with TRBD1. The sample consisted of T cells isolated from PBMCs. Written as DNA, the CDR3 is TGTGCCAGCAGCTTAGCCCCCGGGACAGGAGTAGACGAGCAGTACTTC. Its translation: CASSLAPGTGVDEQYF.